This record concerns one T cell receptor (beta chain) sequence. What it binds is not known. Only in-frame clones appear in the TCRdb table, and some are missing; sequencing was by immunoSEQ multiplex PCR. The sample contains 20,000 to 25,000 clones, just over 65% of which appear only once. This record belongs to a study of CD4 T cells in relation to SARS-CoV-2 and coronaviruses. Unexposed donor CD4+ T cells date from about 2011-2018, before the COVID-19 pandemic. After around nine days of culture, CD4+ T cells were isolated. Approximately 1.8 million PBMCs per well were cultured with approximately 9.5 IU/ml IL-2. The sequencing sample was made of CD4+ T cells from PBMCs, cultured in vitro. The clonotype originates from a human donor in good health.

CDR3 amino acids: CASSYSGPTNEKLFF. The CDR3 region has the DNA TGTGCCAGCAGTTACTCTGGGCCAACTAATGAAAAACTGTTTTTT. This chain links TRBV6-5 with TRBJ1-4; D is uncertain. The CDR3 sequence is 15 residues long. V was trimmed by 0 bases and J by 0 bases, leaving 5 bases between them. The V gene's germline CDR1 is MNHEY and CDR2 SVGAGI.